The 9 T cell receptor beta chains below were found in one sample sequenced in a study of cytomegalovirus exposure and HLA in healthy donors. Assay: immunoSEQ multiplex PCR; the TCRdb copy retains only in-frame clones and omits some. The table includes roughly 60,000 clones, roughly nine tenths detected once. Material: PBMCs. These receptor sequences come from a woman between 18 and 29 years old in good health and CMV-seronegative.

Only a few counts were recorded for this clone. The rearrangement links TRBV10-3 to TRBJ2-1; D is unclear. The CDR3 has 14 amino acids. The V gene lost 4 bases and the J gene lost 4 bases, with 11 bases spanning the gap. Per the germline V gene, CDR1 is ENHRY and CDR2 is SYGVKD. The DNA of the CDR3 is TGTGCCATCAGTGCGAGAGTCGAGTACAATGAGCAGTTCTTC. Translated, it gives CAISARVEYNEQFF.

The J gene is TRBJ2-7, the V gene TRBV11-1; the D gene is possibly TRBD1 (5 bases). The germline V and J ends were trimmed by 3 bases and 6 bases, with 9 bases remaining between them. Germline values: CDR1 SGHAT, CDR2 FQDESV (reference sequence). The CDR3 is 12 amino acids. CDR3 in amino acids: CASSFGQGEQYF. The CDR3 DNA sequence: TGTGCCAGCAGCTTTGGGCAGGGCGAGCAGTACTTC.

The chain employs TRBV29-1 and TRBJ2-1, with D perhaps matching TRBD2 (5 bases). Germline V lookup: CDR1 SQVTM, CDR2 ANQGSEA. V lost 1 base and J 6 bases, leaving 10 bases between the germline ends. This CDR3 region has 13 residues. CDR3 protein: CSVEGLAGNEQFF. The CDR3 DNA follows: TGCAGCGTTGAAGGTCTAGCAGGCAATGAGCAGTTCTTC.

Written as DNA, the CDR3 is TGTGCCAGCAGCTTAAGAGACAGGGGAGAAGTCCAGTACTTC. Encoded protein: CASSLRDRGEVQYF. The chain joins TRBV11-3 to TRBJ2-7; 8 bases map to TRBD1. The CDR3 runs 14 residues. Trimming cost V 2 bases and J 10 bases; bases outside gene matches: 10. The V gene's germline CDR1 is SGHNT and CDR2 YENEEA.

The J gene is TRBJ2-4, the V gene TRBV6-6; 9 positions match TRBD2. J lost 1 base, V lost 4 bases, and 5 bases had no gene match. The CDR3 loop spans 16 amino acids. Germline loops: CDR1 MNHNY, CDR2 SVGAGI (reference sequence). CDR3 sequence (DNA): TGTGCCAGCAGTTCCGGGACTAGCTATGCCAAAAACATTCAGTACTTC. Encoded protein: CASSSGTSYAKNIQYF.

The CDR3 DNA is TGTGCCAGCCAGGGGGGAACCTCCTACGAGCAGTACTTC. Amino acid sequence: CASQGGTSYEQYF. The chain joins TRBV2 to TRBJ2-7; a possible D gene is TRBD1 (7 bases). The CDR3 has 13 amino acids. CDR1 and CDR2 (germline): SNHLY, FYNNEI. V was cut by 8 bases and J by 0 bases, with 11 bases left in between.

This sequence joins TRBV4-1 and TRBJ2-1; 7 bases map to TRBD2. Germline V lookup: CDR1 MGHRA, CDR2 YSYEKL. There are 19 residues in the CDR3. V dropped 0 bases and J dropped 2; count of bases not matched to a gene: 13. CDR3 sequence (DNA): TGCGCCAGCAGCCAAGATGAACTCTGGCGGAGCGGGGCCTACAATGAGCAGTTCTTC. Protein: CASSQDELWRSGAYNEQFF.

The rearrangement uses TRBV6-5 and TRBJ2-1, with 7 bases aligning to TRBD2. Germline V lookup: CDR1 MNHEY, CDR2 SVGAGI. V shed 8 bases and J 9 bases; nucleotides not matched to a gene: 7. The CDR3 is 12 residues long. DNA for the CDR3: TGTGCCAGCGGGGGGGGGTATGGTGAGCAGTTCTTC. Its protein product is CASGGGYGEQFF.

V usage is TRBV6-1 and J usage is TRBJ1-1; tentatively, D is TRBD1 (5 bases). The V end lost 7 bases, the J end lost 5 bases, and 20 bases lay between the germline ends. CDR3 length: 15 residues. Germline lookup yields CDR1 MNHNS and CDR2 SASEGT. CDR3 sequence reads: CASTKSSGSRTEAFF. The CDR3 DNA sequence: TGTGCCAGCACCAAATCCTCAGGGTCTCGTACTGAAGCTTTCTTT.